The present entry profiles one T cell receptor (beta chain) with its context. Its antigen is not identified. This sample is part of a study of shared clonotypes between healthy human individuals. Whole-study results and caveats: The study found about 5% of naive CD4 clonotypes shared across four donors. The study generally estimated greater richness for naive than memory subsets.

At deep level, the assay was performed. Here immunoSEQ multiplex PCR was the method, and the copy in TCRdb shows in-frame clones only, minus some. The sample lists 550,000 to 700,000 clones; around 73% were seen once. A CD45RA+ naive subset and a CD45RA-negative memory subset were split from CD4+ cells. The germline gives CDR1 MNHEY, CDR2 SVGAGI. The CDR3 runs to 13 residues. V gave up 8 bases and J gave up 3 bases; unmatched junction bases: 4. The chain couples TRBV6-5 to TRBJ2-1; 7 nucleotides match TRBD1. The source of this sequence is a woman aged 30 to 39 in good health. The sample comprised memory CD4+ T cells sorted from blood. Subset noted: CD45RA-negative fraction. The CDR3 bases are TGTGCCAGCCGGGACAGCTTCTACAATGAGCAGTTCTTC. This encodes CASRDSFYNEQFF.